Listed below are T cell receptor beta chains from one sample, sequenced in a study of T-cell memory formation after mild COVID-19. TCRdb reanalysed the 5' RACE reads using MiXCR and keeps one entry per CDR3 protein. The data show more than 350,000 distinct CDR3 sequences, roughly 15% seen once. The sample consisted of PBMCs or a T cell subset sorted from them (not recorded which). The receptors shown here come from a man between 18 and 35 years old who had mild COVID-19 (a few samples of this study predate the infection). Cell type and time point are not known. CDR3s include the opening cysteine and the closing phenylalanine or tryptophan. The order of the fields is J gene, D gene, clone size, V gene, CDR3 DNA, CDR3 protein. D genes are given only for firm matches. Rows give clone size only sometimes, using once, few, many, or a class for an expanded clone.

j_gene: TRBJ2-2
d_gene: NA
abundance: once
v_gene: TRBV7-9
CDR3nt: TGTGCCAGCAGCTTAGCGATGGACACCGGGGAGCTGTTTTTT
CDR3aa: CASSLAMDTGELFF

j_gene: TRBJ1-6
d_gene: NA
abundance: NA
v_gene: TRBV6-6
CDR3nt: TGTGCCAGCAGTTACTCGGAGTTAGATAGGTCACCCCTCCACTTT
CDR3aa: CASSYSELDRSPLHF

j_gene: TRBJ1-1
d_gene: NA
abundance: few
v_gene: TRBV5-1
CDR3nt: TGCGCCAGCAGTCCCCGCAGGGTGGGGACTGAAGCTTTCTTT
CDR3aa: CASSPRRVGTEAFF

j_gene: TRBJ2-1
d_gene: TRBD2
abundance: NA
v_gene: TRBV4-3
CDR3nt: TGCGCCAGCAGCCAAGATTCCGCGGGAGGAAGGTATGAGCAGTTCTTC
CDR3aa: CASSQDSAGGRYEQFF

j_gene: TRBJ2-3
d_gene: NA
abundance: few
v_gene: TRBV3-1
CDR3nt: TGTGCCAGCAGCCTCGCCCTCGGGCCGGTAACTAGCACAGATACGCAGTATTTT
CDR3aa: CASSLALGPVTSTDTQYF

j_gene: TRBJ2-1
d_gene: TRBD2
abundance: few
v_gene: TRBV11-3
CDR3nt: TGTGCCAGCAGTTGGCGGGGGGCCAATAATGAGCAGTTCTTC
CDR3aa: CASSWRGANNEQFF

j_gene: TRBJ1-1
d_gene: NA
abundance: few
v_gene: TRBV7-2
CDR3nt: TGTGCCAGCAGCCAAGGCACTTTACGCGTGGGAGCTTTCTTT
CDR3aa: CASSQGTLRVGAFF

j_gene: TRBJ1-3
d_gene: NA
abundance: NA
v_gene: TRBV25-1
CDR3nt: TGTGCCAGCAGTGTCATGGACAGAATCTCTGGAAACACCATATATTTT
CDR3aa: CASSVMDRISGNTIYF

j_gene: TRBJ1-1
d_gene: TRBD1
abundance: NA
v_gene: TRBV11-2
CDR3nt: TGTGCCAGCAACTCAGGGGGCGCTGAAGCTTTCTTT
CDR3aa: CASNSGGAEAFF

j_gene: TRBJ2-1
d_gene: TRBD2
abundance: many
v_gene: TRBV7-2
CDR3nt: TGTGCCAGCAGCTTAGGGGCGGGGGGACATTACAATGAGCAGTTCTTC
CDR3aa: CASSLGAGGHYNEQFF

j_gene: TRBJ2-2
d_gene: TRBD2
abundance: NA
v_gene: TRBV11-2
CDR3nt: TGTGCCAGCAGCTTGAGGACTAGCGGGGGGGCCGCGAACACCGGGGAGCTGTTTTTT
CDR3aa: CASSLRTSGGAANTGELFF

j_gene: TRBJ1-2
d_gene: NA
abundance: few
v_gene: TRBV3-1
CDR3nt: TGTGCCAGCAGCCGCGGGGGAGGTAACTATGGCTACACCTTC
CDR3aa: CASSRGGGNYGYTF

j_gene: TRBJ2-2
d_gene: TRBD1
abundance: few
v_gene: TRBV7-9
CDR3nt: TGTGCCAGCAGGGAACGACAGGGGATGAACACCGGGGAGCTGTTTTTT
CDR3aa: CASRERQGMNTGELFF

j_gene: TRBJ2-7
d_gene: NA
abundance: NA
v_gene: TRBV7-9
CDR3nt: TGTGCCAGCAGCTTAGCCTCACAAGCGGAGCAGTACTTC
CDR3aa: CASSLASQAEQYF

j_gene: TRBJ2-1
d_gene: NA
abundance: few
v_gene: TRBV7-3
CDR3nt: TGTGCCAGCAGCTTGTTTGTCGGGAATGAGCAGTTCTTC
CDR3aa: CASSLFVGNEQFF

j_gene: TRBJ1-6
d_gene: NA
abundance: few
v_gene: TRBV5-1
CDR3nt: TGCGCCAGCAGCTTGGGAAATGGACAAACTTCACCCCTCCACTTT
CDR3aa: CASSLGNGQTSPLHF

j_gene: TRBJ2-7
d_gene: NA
abundance: NA
v_gene: TRBV4-3
CDR3nt: TGCGCCAGCAGCCAAGCGCTAGGGAACCACGAGCAGTACTTC
CDR3aa: CASSQALGNHEQYF

j_gene: TRBJ2-5
d_gene: TRBD2
abundance: NA
v_gene: TRBV6-5
CDR3nt: TGTGCCAGCAGTTACGCGGGACTAGCGGGGATGGAGACCCAGTACTTC
CDR3aa: CASSYAGLAGMETQYF

j_gene: TRBJ1-5
d_gene: TRBD1
abundance: NA
v_gene: TRBV4-3
CDR3nt: TGCGCCAGCAGCCAAAGACAGGGTGGTCAGCCCCAGCATTTT
CDR3aa: CASSQRQGGQPQHF

j_gene: TRBJ2-1
d_gene: NA
abundance: NA
v_gene: TRBV6-2/TRBV6-3
CDR3nt: TGTGCCAGCAGTTATTACGGTGGTGAGCAGTTCTTC
CDR3aa: CASSYYGGEQFF

j_gene: TRBJ2-2
d_gene: NA
abundance: NA
v_gene: TRBV7-2
CDR3nt: TGTGCCAGCAGCCGACTCCCGAGGAGGGGTCAGGTCGGGGAGCTGTTTTTT
CDR3aa: CASSRLPRRGQVGELFF

j_gene: TRBJ2-1
d_gene: NA
abundance: few
v_gene: TRBV5-8
CDR3nt: TGTGCCAGCAGCTCCTTAACAACCGAGCACAATGAGCAGTTCTTC
CDR3aa: CASSSLTTEHNEQFF

j_gene: TRBJ1-1
d_gene: NA
abundance: few
v_gene: TRBV12-5
CDR3nt: TGTGCTAGTGCCCTGTGGGGGAGGGCTGAGATAAACACTGAAGCTTTCTTT
CDR3aa: CASALWGRAEINTEAFF

j_gene: TRBJ1-5
d_gene: NA
abundance: few
v_gene: TRBV12-3/TRBV12-4
CDR3nt: TGTGCCAGCAGTTTAAGGGGGAGTGATCAGCCCCAGCATTTT
CDR3aa: CASSLRGSDQPQHF